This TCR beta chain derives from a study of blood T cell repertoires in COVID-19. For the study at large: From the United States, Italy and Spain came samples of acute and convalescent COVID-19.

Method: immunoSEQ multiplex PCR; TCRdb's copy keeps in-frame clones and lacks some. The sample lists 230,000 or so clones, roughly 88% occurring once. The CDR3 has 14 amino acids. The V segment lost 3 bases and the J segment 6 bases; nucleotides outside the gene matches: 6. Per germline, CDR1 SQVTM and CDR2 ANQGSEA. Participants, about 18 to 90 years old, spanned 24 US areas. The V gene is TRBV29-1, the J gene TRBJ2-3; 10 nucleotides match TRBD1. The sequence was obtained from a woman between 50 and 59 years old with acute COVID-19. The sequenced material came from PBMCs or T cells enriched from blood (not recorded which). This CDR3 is CSVDGTGVQDTQYF. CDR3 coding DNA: TGCAGCGTTGATGGGACAGGGGTGCAGGATACGCAGTATTTT.